What follows describes a single TCR beta chain. The data belong to a study of blood T cell repertoires in COVID-19. The CDR3 runs to 19 residues. CDR1 is SGHAT and CDR2 is FQNNGV in the germline V gene. Trimming stripped 6 bases from V and 5 bases from J, with 29 bases between. Using immunoSEQ multiplex PCR, the repertoire was profiled, and TCRdb retains in-frame clones only, with some absent. The sample records some 45,000 clones, approximately 92% being singletons. This clonotype was sampled from a human donor in a cohort sampled during active COVID-19. This chain joins TRBV11-2 and TRBJ2-1, with D perhaps TRBD1 (7 bases). The sample taken for sequencing was peripheral blood. CDR3 bases: TGTGCCAGCAGTTCACCAGGGGGGCGCAGAGACGCGACCCACAATGAGCAGTTCTTC. Translated: CASSSPGGRRDATHNEQFF.